These 31 T cell receptor beta chains were sequenced from one sample in a study of T cell repertoires in cytomegalovirus infection. TCRdb itself ran the reads through MiXCR, one entry per CDR3 protein. The repertoire consists of 560,000 or so distinct CDR3 sequences, with about 17% occurring once and the leading ten covering more than 20%. The sample was CD8+ T cells from PBMCs. The receptors originated from a human donor in good health (CMV status not recorded). Some clones in this sample may be carry-over from other donors' samples.

This clonotype was counted a few times. The rearrangement links TRBV7-9 to TRBJ2-1, with 7 bases fitting TRBD1. The CDR3 has 12 amino acids. Trimming at V came to 4 bases and at J to 8 bases, leaving 2 bases not matched to a gene. Germline V gene sequence: CDR1 SEHNR, CDR2 FQNEAQ (reference sequence). CDR3 DNA: TGTGCCAGCAGCTACAGGGGAGATGAGCAGTTCTTC. Translated: CASSYRGDEQFF.

This clonotype has only a few counts. The chain combines TRBV18 with TRBJ1-1, with unresolved D. This CDR3 region has 12 residues. The germline V gene encodes CDR1 KGHSH and CDR2 LQKENI. V was pared by 1 base and J by 6 bases, with 6 bases between. CDR3 nucleotide sequence: TGTGCCAGCTCACCACAAACTCCTGAAGCTTTCTTT. It translates to CASSPQTPEAFF.

This clonotype was detected many times. The gene calls are TRBV28 and TRBJ2-3; D not resolved. Germline CDR1 is MDHEN and CDR2 is SYDVKM. The CDR3 totals 14 residues. Between the trimmed V and J ends, which lost 4 bases and 2 bases, there was a span of 10 bases. CDR3 region: CASSSTADTDTQYF. Here the CDR3 DNA reads TGTGCCAGCAGTTCCACGGCGGACACAGATACGCAGTATTTT.

V is TRBV5-1 and J is TRBJ1-2, with TRBD1 as a possible D gene (6 bases). The V gene's germline CDR1 is SGHRS and CDR2 YFSETQ. CDR3 length equals 14 residues. V lost 7 bases to trimming and J lost 6 bases, with 19 bases between them. Here the CDR3 reads CASGDTRQSHGYTF. Written as DNA, the CDR3 is TGCGCCAGCGGGGACACCCGGCAGTCCCATGGCTACACCTTC.

This clonotype was counted between two and nine times. The gene calls are TRBV9 and TRBJ2-7, with 12 nucleotides matching TRBD1. The V and J ends lost 3 bases and 6 bases, in that order; junction bases with no gene match: 7. The CDR3 spans 15 residues. Germline values: CDR1 SGDLS, CDR2 YYNGEE. For the CDR3, the DNA is TGTGCCAGCAGCGCGGGGGGGACAGGGGGCTCCGAGCAGTACTTC. This sequence encodes CASSAGGTGGSEQYF.

This clonotype was detected many times. CDR3 residues: CASSQDFGGAGEQFF. CDR3 DNA sequence: TGTGCCAGCAGCCAAGATTTTGGGGGAGCGGGTGAGCAGTTCTTC. The chain joins TRBV4-2 to TRBJ2-1; D might be TRBD2 (6 bases). This CDR3 has 15 residues. Trimming stripped 0 bases from V and 9 bases from J, with 15 bases between. Per germline, CDR1 LGHNA and CDR2 YNFKEQ.

This clonotype was observed a few times. The CDR3 region has the DNA TGCAGCGCCGAGGGGGGACAGGGTTCTTCCTGGGGGTTTACTTCCAGGGGCCAAGAGACCCAGTACTTC. It yields the protein CSAEGGQGSSWGFTSRGQETQYF. This chain links TRBV29-1 with TRBJ2-5, with TRBD1 identical over 9 bases. This CDR3 region has 23 residues. Germline values: CDR1 SQVTM, CDR2 ANQGSEA. V shed 7 bases, J shed 1 base, and the junction held 34 bases outside the gene matches.

Note on this clonotype: The junction shows a germline mismatch at one end, possibly a read error. DNA of the CDR3: TGTGCCAGTAGTTTCAAAGACAGGGTTGAAGCTTTCTTT. It yields the protein CASSFKDRVEAFF. The genes are TRBV28 and TRBJ1-1, with 7 bases identical to TRBD1. This CDR3 has 13 amino acids. The germline CDR1 and CDR2 sequences are MDHEN and SYDVKM.

This clonotype was seen repeatedly, ten times or more. The chain uses TRBV4-2 and TRBJ2-1; perhaps TRBD1 as D (7 bases). Trimming took off 1 base at V and 7 bases at J, with 17 bases between the two ends. CDR1 LGHNA and CDR2 YNFKEQ come from the germline V gene. The CDR3 totals 16 residues. The CDR3 region is CASSQVSTGTGNEQFF. The CDR3 DNA reads TGTGCCAGCAGCCAAGTTTCGACAGGGACTGGGAATGAGCAGTTCTTC.

Many counts were recorded for this clonotype. The J gene is TRBJ2-2, the V gene TRBV7-9, with TRBD2 matching 12 bases. The CDR3 spans 16 residues. J lost 0 bases, V lost 5 bases, and 1 base had no gene match. CDR1 is SEHNR, CDR2 FQNEAQ, per germline (reference sequence). The CDR3 coding sequence is TGTGCCAGCAGCAGACTAGCGGGAGCGAACACCGGGGAGCTGTTTTTT. Its protein is CASSRLAGANTGELFF.

This clonotype was picked up many times. The CDR3 protein is CASSSGQGLNYGYTF. CDR3 nucleotides: TGTGCCAGCAGTTCCGGACAGGGCCTTAACTATGGCTACACCTTC. The J gene is TRBJ1-2, the V gene TRBV27; 8 bases map to TRBD1. This CDR3 is 15 amino acids long. Germline V gene sequence: CDR1 MNHEY, CDR2 SMNVEV (reference sequence). Losses at the gene ends were 4 bases for V and 1 base for J; bases not matched to a gene: 5.

This rearrangement joins TRBV9 to TRBJ1-1; D might be TRBD1 (5 bases). The CDR3 totals 13 residues. Trimming removed 0 bases at V and 7 bases at J, with 10 bases between. Germline values: CDR1 SGDLS, CDR2 YYNGEE. This CDR3 reads CASSVEGPLEAFF. The CDR3 region has the DNA TGTGCCAGCAGCGTAGAGGGACCGCTTGAAGCTTTCTTT.

CDR3 region: CASSRTSGGPLKETQYF. CDR3 nucleotide sequence: TGTGCCAGCAGCCGGACTAGCGGGGGGCCTCTGAAAGAGACCCAGTACTTC. The chain couples TRBV5-6 to TRBJ2-5, with 14 bases identical to TRBD2. Per the germline V gene, CDR1 is SGHDT and CDR2 is YYEEEE. Trimming at V came to 4 bases and at J to 3 bases, leaving 8 bases not matched to a gene. The CDR3 spans 17 residues.

Comments on this clonotype: This may be a read error, as it is one base from a much larger clone. This chain links TRBV7-6 with TRBJ1-1, with unresolved D. CDR1 and CDR2 (germline): SGHVS, FNYEAQ. The CDR3 is made up of 12 amino acids. The chain's CDR3 is CASSLEAGEDFF. As DNA, the CDR3 is TGTGCCAGCAGCTTAGAGGCGGGAGAAGATTTCTTT.

This clonotype appeared many times. V gene TRBV7-9 combines with J gene TRBJ2-1; tentatively, D is TRBD1 (6 bases). V was pared by 7 bases and J by 4 bases, with 20 bases between. CDR1 is SEHNR and CDR2 is FQNEAQ in the germline V gene (reference sequence). CDR3 length: 16 residues. In DNA form, the CDR3 reads TGTGCCAGCACCCCCAGGGGCGTGGGGGTTTACAATGAGCAGTTCTTC. Translated, it gives CASTPRGVGVYNEQFF. The full variable domain, with the rest looked up from reference TRBV7-9 and TRBJ2-1, is DTGVSQNPRHKITKRGQNVTFRCDPISEHNRLYWYRQTLGQGPEFLTYFQNEAQLEKSRLLSDRFSAERPKGSFSTLEIQRTEQGDSAMYLCASTPRGVGVYNEQFFGPGTRLTVL.

With respect to this clonotype: This may arise from a read error, as a much more abundant clone is one base away. The chain employs TRBV15 and TRBJ2-1; D is unclear. Germline V lookup: CDR1 LNHNV, CDR2 YYDKDF (reference sequence). The CDR3 is 16 residues long. The CDR3 DNA reads as TGTGCCACCAGCAGAGATCCGGTGGGGAATTACAATGATCAGTTCTTC. Translating it yields CATSRDPVGNYNDQFF.

This clonotype was observed a handful of times. The J gene is TRBJ2-7, the V gene TRBV27, with D possibly being TRBD1 (6 bases). Trimming shortened V by 3 bases and J by 2 bases, and 11 bases separated the two germline ends. Germline lookup yields CDR1 MNHEY and CDR2 SMNVEV (reference sequence). The CDR3 contains 14 residues. For the CDR3, the DNA is TGTGCCAGCAGTTTCCAGGGGCCGACCTACGAGCAGTACTTC. Residues: CASSFQGPTYEQYF.

This clonotype came up many times. The CDR3, as DNA: TGTGCCACCAGCAGAGCCCCGGGGGCCAATTCACCCCTCCACTTT. Amino acid sequence: CATSRAPGANSPLHF. J is TRBJ1-6 and V is TRBV15; the D gene is possibly TRBD1 (6 bases). Germline V gene data show CDR1 as LNHNV and CDR2 as YYDKDF (reference sequence). This CDR3 is built from 15 residues. V shed 1 base and J shed 7 bases, with 11 bases lying between them. Using reference TRBV15 and TRBJ1-6 for the parts outside the CDR3, the full variable domain is DAMVIQNPRYQVTQFGKPVTLSCSQTLNHNVMYWYQQKSSQAPKLLFHYYDKDFNNEADTPDNFQSRRPNTSFCFLDIRSPGLGDTAMYLCATSRAPGANSPLHFGNGTRLTVT.

This clonotype has a single count. The chain uses TRBV14 and TRBJ2-7; D uncertain. This CDR3 has 14 residues. CDR1 SGHDN and CDR2 FVKESK come from the germline V gene. The V and J ends lost 1 base and 1 base respectively, with 8 bases between them. The CDR3 protein is CASSQGWGSYEQYF. The CDR3 DNA reads TGTGCCAGCAGCCAAGGGTGGGGATCCTACGAGCAGTACTTC.

This clonotype was recorded a few times. The rearrangement joins TRBV29-1 to TRBJ2-3, with TRBD2 identical over 9 bases. V lost 7 bases and J lost 5; bases outside the gene matches: 7. The CDR3 runs 13 residues. Germline lookup yields CDR1 SQVTM and CDR2 ANQGSEA. CDR3 amino acids: CSAGSGRKDTQYF. The CDR3 nucleotides read TGCAGCGCGGGTAGCGGGAGAAAAGATACGCAGTATTTT.

This clonotype was counted a few times. The chain joins TRBV6-6 to TRBJ1-1; D may be TRBD1 (5 bases). V was clipped by 10 bases and J by 2 bases, with 23 bases between them. Germline V lookup: CDR1 MNHNY, CDR2 SVGAGI (reference sequence). The CDR3 is made up of 16 amino acids. CDR3: CANSSPGRGDNTEAFF. The DNA for the CDR3 is TGTGCCAACTCTTCTCCGGGGAGGGGCGATAACACTGAAGCTTTCTTT.

The chain uses TRBV15 and TRBJ2-7; D gene ambiguous. The CDR3 length is 14 residues. Germline CDR1 LNHNV, CDR2 YYDKDF (reference sequence). Trimming stripped 0 bases from V and 6 bases from J, with 12 bases between. In nucleotides, the CDR3 is TGTGCCACCAGCAGAGATTATGGAGACGGCGAGCAGTACTTC. This translates into CATSRDYGDGEQYF.

This chain joins TRBV4-1 and TRBJ2-3; no clear D gene. Germline CDR1 reads MGHRA; CDR2 reads YSYEKL. The germline V and J ends were trimmed by 0 bases and 2 bases, with 6 bases remaining between them. The CDR3 spans 14 residues. The CDR3 DNA sequence: TGCGCCAGCAGCCAAGACGGCCTCACAGATACGCAGTATTTT. Translating gives CASSQDGLTDTQYF.

The sample holds many counts of this clonotype. The J gene is TRBJ1-6, the V gene TRBV7-8; a possible D gene is TRBD1 (5 bases). Germline loops: CDR1 SGHVS, CDR2 FQNEAQ. V gave up 4 bases and J gave up 9 bases, with 13 bases separating them. The CDR3 is 14 residues long. CDR3 sequence reads: CASSSDPRGSPLHF. The CDR3, as DNA: TGTGCCAGCAGCTCGGACCCGAGGGGTTCACCCCTCCACTTT.

This sequence joins TRBV14 and TRBJ2-7, with TRBD1 identical over 8 bases. The trim removed 8 bases at V and 4 bases at J, leaving 7 bases unmatched. The CDR3 sequence is 13 residues long. The germline V gene encodes CDR1 SGHDN and CDR2 FVKESK. The CDR3 loop is CASQGAVSYEQYF. CDR3 DNA: TGTGCCAGCCAGGGGGCCGTTAGTTACGAGCAGTACTTC.

This clonotype was seen at least ten times. V and J are TRBV7-2 and TRBJ1-1; D unclear. The CDR3 is 15 residues long. V was clipped by 6 bases and J by 9 bases, with 23 bases between them. Per germline, CDR1 SGHTA and CDR2 FQGNSA. The chain's CDR3 is CASRESSASTSQAFF. Here the CDR3 DNA reads TGTGCCAGCAGAGAGTCTTCCGCAAGTACCTCCCAAGCTTTCTTT.

Ten or more counts support this clonotype. The CDR3 DNA reads TGTGCCAGCAGCTATAACCCCCGGGAGGAAGGCTACACCTTC. Translation gives CASSYNPREEGYTF. The V gene is TRBV7-9, the J gene TRBJ1-2; D unclear. Trimming cost V 4 bases and J 8 bases, with 17 bases left between them. The length of the CDR3 is 14 residues. Germline V gives CDR1 SEHNR, CDR2 FQNEAQ (reference sequence).

This clonotype showed up many times. The gene calls are TRBV4-1 and TRBJ2-1; 8 bases agree with TRBD2. In germline, CDR1 is MGHRA, CDR2 YSYEKL. V was pared by 4 bases and J by 4 bases, with 12 bases of the junction left unmatched. This CDR3 has 17 residues. CDR3: CASSPSPTSGEYNEQFF. CDR3 bases: TGCGCCAGCAGCCCAAGTCCCACTAGCGGAGAATACAATGAGCAGTTCTTC.

The J gene is TRBJ2-5, the V gene TRBV27; no clear D gene. V lost 8 bases and J 2 bases, leaving 18 bases between the germline ends. The CDR3 spans 15 residues. Germline values: CDR1 MNHEY, CDR2 SMNVEV (reference sequence). In nucleotides, the CDR3 is TGTGCCAGCGCCGCGCGGCCGTTTATTCAAGAGACCCAGTACTTC. Its protein product is CASAARPFIQETQYF.

There are a few counts of this clonotype. This sequence joins TRBV7-3 and TRBJ1-6, with D perhaps matching TRBD1 (6 bases). Germline V gene data show CDR1 as SGHTA and CDR2 as FQGTGA. V was clipped by 5 bases and J by 9 bases, with 17 bases between them. There are 15 residues in the CDR3. DNA of the CDR3: TGTGCCAGCAGCCTACTCTCAGGGGACGGTTCACCCCTCCACTTT. Protein product: CASSLLSGDGSPLHF.

The chain links TRBV25-1 to TRBJ2-4; TRBD2 agrees at 12 bases. The CDR3 consists of 16 residues. From germline, CDR1 is MGHDK and CDR2 SYGVNS. J was trimmed by 0 bases and V by 3 bases; bases with no gene match: 0. CDR3: CASSEGLAGAKNIQYF. CDR3 DNA sequence: TGTGCCAGCAGTGAGGGACTAGCGGGAGCCAAAAACATTCAGTACTTC.